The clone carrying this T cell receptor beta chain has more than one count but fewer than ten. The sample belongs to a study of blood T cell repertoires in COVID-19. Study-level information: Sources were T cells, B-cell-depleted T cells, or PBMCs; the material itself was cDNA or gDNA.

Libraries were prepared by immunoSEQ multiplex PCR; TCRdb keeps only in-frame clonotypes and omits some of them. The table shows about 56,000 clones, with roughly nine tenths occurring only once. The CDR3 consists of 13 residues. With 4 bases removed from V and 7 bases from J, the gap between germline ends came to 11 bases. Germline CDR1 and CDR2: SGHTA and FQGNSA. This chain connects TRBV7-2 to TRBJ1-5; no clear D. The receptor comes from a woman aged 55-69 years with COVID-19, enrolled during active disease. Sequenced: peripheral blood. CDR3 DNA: TGTGCCAGCAGCTGGGAGGGAAGCCAGCCCCAGCATTTT. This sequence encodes CASSWEGSQPQHF.